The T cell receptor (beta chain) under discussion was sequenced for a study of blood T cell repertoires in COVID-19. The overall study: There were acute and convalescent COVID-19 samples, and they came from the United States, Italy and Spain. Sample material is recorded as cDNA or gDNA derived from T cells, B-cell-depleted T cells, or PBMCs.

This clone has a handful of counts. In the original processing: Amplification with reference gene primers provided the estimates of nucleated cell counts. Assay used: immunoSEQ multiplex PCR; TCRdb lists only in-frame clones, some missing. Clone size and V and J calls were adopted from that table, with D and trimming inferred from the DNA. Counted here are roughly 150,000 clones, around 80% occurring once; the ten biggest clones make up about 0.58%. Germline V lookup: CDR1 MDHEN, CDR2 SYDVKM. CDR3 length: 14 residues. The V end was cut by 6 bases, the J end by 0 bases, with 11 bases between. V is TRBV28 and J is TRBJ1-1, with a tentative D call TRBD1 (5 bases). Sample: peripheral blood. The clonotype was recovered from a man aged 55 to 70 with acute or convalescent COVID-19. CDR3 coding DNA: TGTGCCAGCAGGACGACAGTTTTGAACACTGAAGCTTTCTTT. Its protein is CASRTTVLNTEAFF.